This T cell receptor (beta chain) stems from a study of response to subunit inactivated influenza vaccine. Study observations and caveats: The authors put forward the suggestion that each seasonal influenza vaccination may bring in only a limited number of new T cells.

MiXCR was run by TCRdb on the RT-PCR reads, yielding one entry per CDR3 protein. The data hold about 540,000 distinct CDR3 sequences, with approximately 14% observed a single time. With 1 base removed from V and 3 bases from J, the gap between germline ends came to 3 bases. The CDR3 consists of 12 residues. This clonotype showed up many times. Its antigen is still unknown. The rearrangement links TRBV12-3 or TRBV12-4 to TRBJ1-1; D unclear. The starting material was PBMCs from blood, obtained 11 to 12 days after vaccination. This clonotype was obtained from a man between 50 and 59 years old who received an inactivated influenza vaccine. The CDR3 DNA reads as TGTGCCAGCAGTTTAGGGTACACTGAAGCTTTCTTT. Amino acid sequence: CASSLGYTEAFF.